This T cell receptor (beta chain) was sequenced during a study of patients and donors after allogeneic stem cell transplantation. Germline trimming cut 3 bases from V and 1 base from J; bases unmatched to any gene: 5. This CDR3 contains 15 residues. Germline V lookup: CDR1 SEHNR, CDR2 FQNEAQ (reference sequence). TCRdb reprocessed the RT-PCR reads via MiXCR and lists one record per CDR3 protein. The table shows over 350,000 distinct CDR3 sequences, with roughly 17% occurring only once. The rearrangement uses TRBV7-9 and TRBJ2-7; 8 bases match TRBD2. The clonotype was recovered from a human donor who was either an allogeneic HSCT recipient or a stem cell or donor lymphocyte infusion donor (not recorded which). It is not recorded whose cells these are; they may come from a transplant donor. Sample: blood, either unsorted or a sorted T cell fraction (not recorded which). CDR3 loop: CASSLGLGRSYEQYF. CDR3 in DNA: TGTGCCAGCAGCTTGGGACTAGGACGATCCTACGAGCAGTACTTC.